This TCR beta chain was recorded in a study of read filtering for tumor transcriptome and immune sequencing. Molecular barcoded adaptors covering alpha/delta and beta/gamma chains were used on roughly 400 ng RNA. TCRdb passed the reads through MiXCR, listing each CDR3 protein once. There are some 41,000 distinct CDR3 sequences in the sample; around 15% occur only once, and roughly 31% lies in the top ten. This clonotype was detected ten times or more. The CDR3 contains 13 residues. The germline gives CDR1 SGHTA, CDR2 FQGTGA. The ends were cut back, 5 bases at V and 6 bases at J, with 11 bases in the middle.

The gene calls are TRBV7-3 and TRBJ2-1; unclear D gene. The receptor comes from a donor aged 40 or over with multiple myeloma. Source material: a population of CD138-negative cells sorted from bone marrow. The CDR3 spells CASSRSRANEQFF. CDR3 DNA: TGTGCCAGCAGCCGTTCTAGGGCCAATGAGCAGTTCTTC.